This T cell receptor beta chain was found in a study of identical twins. This clonotype showed up just a few times. The antigen is not known. Regarding the study as a whole: Recombination models fit unrelated individuals' TCR alpha sharing but underestimated twins'.

The cDNA had a unique molecular identifier and a template-switch universal primer site. MiXCR was run by TCRdb on the 5' RACE reads, yielding one entry per CDR3 protein. The sample contains 700,000 or so distinct CDR3 sequences, less than 10% of which appear only once. The same sample was also used in a study of yellow fever vaccine responses in identical twins. This second study says: Twins showed a vaccine T cell response that reportedly seemed partly convergent, partly personalized.

This clonotype was obtained from a woman younger than 35 in good health. The specimen sequenced was PBMCs.

The CDR3 DNA reads as TGTGCCAGCAGCGTAGAGTCTAGCGGCACTAGCACAGATACGCAGTATTTT. Translation: CASSVESSGTSTDTQYF. The chain recombines TRBV9 with TRBJ2-3, with 7 bases lining up with TRBD2. From germline, CDR1 is SGDLS and CDR2 YYNGEE. The CDR3 has 17 amino acids. V trimming: 0 bases; J trimming: 0 bases; junction bases outside the gene matches: 7.